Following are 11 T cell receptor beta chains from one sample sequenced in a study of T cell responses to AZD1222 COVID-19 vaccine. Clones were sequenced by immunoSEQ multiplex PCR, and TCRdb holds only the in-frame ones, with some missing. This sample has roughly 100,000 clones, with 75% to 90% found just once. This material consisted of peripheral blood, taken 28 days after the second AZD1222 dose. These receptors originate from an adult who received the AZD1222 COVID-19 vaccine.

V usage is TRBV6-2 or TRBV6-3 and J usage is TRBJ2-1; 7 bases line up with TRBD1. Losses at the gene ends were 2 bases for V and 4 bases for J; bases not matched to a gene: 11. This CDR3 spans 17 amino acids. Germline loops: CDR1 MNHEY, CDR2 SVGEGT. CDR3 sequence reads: CASSYDRDRTLYNEQFF. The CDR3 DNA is TGTGCCAGCAGTTACGATCGGGACAGAACTCTTTACAATGAGCAGTTCTTC.

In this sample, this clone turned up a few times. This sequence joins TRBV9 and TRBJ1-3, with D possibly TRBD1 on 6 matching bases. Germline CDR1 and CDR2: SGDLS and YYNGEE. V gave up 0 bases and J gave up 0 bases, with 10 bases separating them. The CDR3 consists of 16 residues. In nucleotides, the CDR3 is TGTGCCAGCAGCGTAGGGGGGGCAACCTCTGGAAACACCATATATTTT. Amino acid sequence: CASSVGGATSGNTIYF.

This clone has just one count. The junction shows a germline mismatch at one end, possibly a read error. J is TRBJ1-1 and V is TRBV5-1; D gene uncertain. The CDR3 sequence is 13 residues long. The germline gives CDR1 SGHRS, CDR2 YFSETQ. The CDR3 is CASRLVENTEAFF. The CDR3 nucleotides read TGCGCCAGCAGGTTGGTAGAGAACACTGAAGCTTTCTTT.

The CDR3 loop reads CATSDANYPEQYF. The CDR3 region has the DNA TGTGCCACCAGTGATGCAAACTATCCCGAGCAGTACTTC. V is TRBV24-1 and J is TRBJ2-7; D gene uncertain. The CDR3 is made up of 13 amino acids. Germline assignment: CDR1 KGHDR and CDR2 SFDVKD. Trimming took 3 bases from V and 6 from J, leaving 11 bases between them.

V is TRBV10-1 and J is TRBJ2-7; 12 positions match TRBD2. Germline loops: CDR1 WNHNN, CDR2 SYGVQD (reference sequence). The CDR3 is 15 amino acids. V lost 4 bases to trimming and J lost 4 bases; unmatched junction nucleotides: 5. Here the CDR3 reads CASSVGLAGPYEQYF. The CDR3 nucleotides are TGCGCCAGCAGTGTCGGACTAGCGGGGCCGTACGAGCAGTACTTC.

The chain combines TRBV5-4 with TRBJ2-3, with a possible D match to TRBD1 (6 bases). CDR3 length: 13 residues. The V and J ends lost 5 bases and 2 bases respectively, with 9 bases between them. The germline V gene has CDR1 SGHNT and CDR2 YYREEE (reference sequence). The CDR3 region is CASRQGATDTQYF. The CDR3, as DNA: TGTGCCAGCAGACAGGGTGCCACAGATACGCAGTATTTT.

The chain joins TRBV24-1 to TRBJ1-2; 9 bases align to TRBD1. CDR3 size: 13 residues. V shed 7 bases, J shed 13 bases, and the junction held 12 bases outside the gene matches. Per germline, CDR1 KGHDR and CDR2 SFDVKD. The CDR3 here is CATRHTGGRWLTF. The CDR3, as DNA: TGTGCCACCAGGCACACAGGGGGCAGATGGCTCACCTTC.

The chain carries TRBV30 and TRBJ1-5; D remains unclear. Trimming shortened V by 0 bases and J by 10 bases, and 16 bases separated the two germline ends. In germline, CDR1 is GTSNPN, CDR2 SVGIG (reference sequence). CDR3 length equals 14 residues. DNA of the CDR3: TGTGCCTGGAGTGTGGGAGGTTGGGGAAAACCCCAGCATTTT. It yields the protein CAWSVGGWGKPQHF. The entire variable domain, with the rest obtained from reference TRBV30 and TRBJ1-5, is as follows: SQTIHQWPATLVQPVGSPLSLECTVEGTSNPNLYWYRQAAGRGLQLLFYSVGIGQISSEVPQNLSASRPQDRQFILSSKKLLLSDSGFYLCAWSVGGWGKPQHFGDGTRLSIL.

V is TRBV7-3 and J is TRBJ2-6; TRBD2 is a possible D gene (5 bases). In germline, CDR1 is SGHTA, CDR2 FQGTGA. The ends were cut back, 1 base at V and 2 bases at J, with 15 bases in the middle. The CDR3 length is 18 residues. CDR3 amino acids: CASSLKSSWLAGANVLTF. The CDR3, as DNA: TGTGCCAGCAGCTTAAAGTCTAGCTGGCTGGCTGGGGCCAACGTCCTGACTTTC. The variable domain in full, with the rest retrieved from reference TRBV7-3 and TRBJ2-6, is GAGVSQTPSNKVTEKGKYVELRCDPISGHTALYWYRQSLGQGPEFLIYFQGTGAADDSGLPNDRFFAVRPEGSVSTLKIQRTERGDSAVYLCASSLKSSWLAGANVLTFGAGSRLTVL.

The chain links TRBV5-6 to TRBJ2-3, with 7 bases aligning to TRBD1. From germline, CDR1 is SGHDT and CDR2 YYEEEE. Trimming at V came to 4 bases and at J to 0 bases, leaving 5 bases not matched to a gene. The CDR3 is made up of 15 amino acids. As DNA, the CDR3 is TGTGCCAGCAGCCGTGACAGGGCGAGCACAGATACGCAGTATTTT. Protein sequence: CASSRDRASTDTQYF.

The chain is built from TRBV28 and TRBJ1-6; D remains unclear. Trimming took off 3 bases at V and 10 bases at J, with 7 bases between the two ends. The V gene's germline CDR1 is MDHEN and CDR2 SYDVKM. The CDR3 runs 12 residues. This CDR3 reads CASSLNGSPLHF. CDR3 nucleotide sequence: TGTGCCAGCAGTTTGAATGGATCACCCCTCCACTTT. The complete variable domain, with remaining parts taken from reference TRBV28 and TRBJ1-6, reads DVKVTQSSRYLVKRTGEKVFLECVQDMDHENMFWYRQDPGLGLRLIYFSYDVKMKEKGDIPEGYSVSREKKERFSLILESASTNQTSMYLCASSLNGSPLHFGNGTRLTVT.